This entry lists 21 T cell receptor beta chains sequenced from one sample in a study of T cell repertoires in cytomegalovirus infection. For these receptors, no antigen is known. TCRdb reprocessed the reads via MiXCR and lists one record per CDR3 protein. The top ten hold 65% to 85% of the sample, which has about 68,000 distinct CDR3 sequences, approximately 22% seen once. The source material was PBMCs, sequenced either directly or after in vitro stimulation (not recorded which). The receptors stem from a human donor in good health (CMV status not recorded). Some clones in this sample may be carry-over from other donors' samples.

The genes are TRBV11-2 and TRBJ2-7; D gene unclear. The CDR3 covers 13 residues. V was shortened by 3 bases and J by 1 base, with 7 bases between the two germline ends. Germline lookup yields CDR1 SGHAT and CDR2 FQNNGV. The chain's CDR3 is CASSFTSSYEQYF. CDR3 sequence (DNA): TGTGCCAGCAGCTTCACCAGTTCCTACGAGCAGTACTTC.

The chain joins TRBV7-2 to TRBJ1-2; TRBD1 matches 8 bases. Germline V gene lookup returns CDR1 SGHTA and CDR2 FQGNSA. The ends lost 0 bases at V and 5 bases at J; junction bases unmatched: 2. The CDR3 totals 14 residues. The CDR3 DNA is TGTGCCAGCAGCTTAGCCCAGGGGGCGTATGGCTACACCTTC. Its translation: CASSLAQGAYGYTF.

This clonotype was detected a few times. The chain carries TRBV7-2 and TRBJ2-7; D is uncertain. Trimming cost V 5 bases and J 6 bases, with 8 bases left between them. Germline CDR1 and CDR2: SGHTA and FQGNSA. This CDR3 has 11 residues. The chain's CDR3 is CASSPGGEQYF. The DNA of the CDR3 is TGTGCCAGCAGCCCGGGTGGCGAGCAGTACTTC.

This clonotype showed up just a few times. The J gene is TRBJ2-3, the V gene TRBV7-9; D is undetermined. Germline CDR1 SEHNR, CDR2 FQNEAQ (reference sequence). The CDR3 spans 14 residues. The V and J ends lost 1 base and 1 base respectively, with 6 bases between them. CDR3 loop: CASSLVSRTDTQYF. The CDR3 coding sequence is TGTGCCAGCAGCTTAGTGTCCCGCACAGATACGCAGTATTTT.

This clonotype came up many times. The CDR3 sequence is CASSIGESWGNEQFF. The CDR3 region has the DNA TGTGCCAGTAGTATAGGCGAGAGTTGGGGCAATGAGCAGTTCTTC. The V and J genes are TRBV19 and TRBJ2-1, with D unclear. CDR1 is LNHDA and CDR2 is SQIVND in the germline V gene (reference sequence). The CDR3 covers 15 residues. The V end lost 1 base, the J end lost 6 bases, and 13 bases lay between the germline ends.

The CDR3 is CSARPGQGPYEQYF. CDR3 nucleotide sequence: TGCAGTGCTAGACCGGGACAGGGGCCCTACGAGCAGTACTTC. J is TRBJ2-7 and V is TRBV20-1; 10 nucleotides agree with TRBD1. Germline CDR1 is DFQATT and CDR2 is SNEGSKA (reference sequence). This CDR3 region has 14 residues. V was clipped by 2 bases and J by 2 bases; unmatched bases: 3.

This chain uses TRBV19 with TRBJ1-1, with D tentatively TRBD1 (6 bases). CDR1 LNHDA and CDR2 SQIVND come from the germline V gene (reference sequence). The ends were cut back, 0 bases at V and 6 bases at J, with 14 bases in the middle. This CDR3 spans 15 amino acids. The CDR3 is CASSIEPRRGAEAFF. The CDR3 DNA follows: TGTGCCAGTAGTATAGAGCCCCGCAGGGGCGCTGAAGCTTTCTTT.

In its sample, this clonotype was seen a few times. CDR3 amino acids: CASSEMESPLHF. The CDR3 bases are TGCGCCAGCAGTGAAATGGAATCACCCCTCCACTTT. The chain uses TRBV10-2 and TRBJ1-6; no definite D call. This CDR3 has 12 residues. V lost 3 bases and J lost 10, with 7 bases in between. Per germline, CDR1 WSHSY and CDR2 SAAADI.

The table lists this clonotype with many counts. J is TRBJ1-1 and V is TRBV5-6; 8 bases map to TRBD1. The CDR3 contains 15 residues. Germline assignment: CDR1 SGHDT and CDR2 YYEEEE. V shed 5 bases and J 1 base; nucleotides not matched to a gene: 7. The CDR3: CASRFLDRENTEAFF. CDR3 coding DNA: TGTGCCAGCAGATTTCTGGACAGGGAGAACACTGAAGCTTTCTTT.

V and J are TRBV23-1 and TRBJ1-5; 8 bases match TRBD1. TRBV23-1 is an ORF; its function is uncertain. The CDR3 length is 17 residues. V was pared by 2 bases and J by 1 base, with 7 bases of the junction left unmatched. The CDR3 spells CASSQPDRGQSNQPQHF. The DNA of the CDR3 is TGCGCCAGCAGTCAACCCGACAGGGGCCAGAGCAATCAGCCCCAGCATTTT.

This clonotype was counted ten times or more. The chain has TRBV11-2 and TRBJ1-3; TRBD1 matches 9 bases. Losses at the gene ends were 5 bases for V and 4 bases for J; bases not matched to a gene: 9. CDR1 and CDR2 from the germline V gene are SGHAT and FQNNGV. CDR3 length: 16 amino acids. Here the CDR3 DNA reads TGTGCCAGCAGCCTTGGAACAGGGGGCGGCGGAAACACCATATATTTT. The encoded protein is CASSLGTGGGGNTIYF.

This clonotype occurred a few times. This chain joins TRBV29-1 and TRBJ1-2; D ambiguous. The V gene's germline CDR1 is SQVTM and CDR2 ANQGSEA. Trimming shortened V by 3 bases and J by 4 bases, and 24 bases separated the two germline ends. The CDR3 totals 17 residues. The CDR3 DNA reads as TGCAGCGTTGACTTAACCGGGTCCCTAGGTGGCCTCTATGGCTACACCTTC. Protein: CSVDLTGSLGGLYGYTF.

Notes on this clonotype: This may arise from a read error, as a much more abundant clone is one base away. V gene TRBV7-2 combines with J gene TRBJ2-3, with no clear D. The CDR3 covers 16 residues. V lost 5 bases, J lost 5 bases, and 20 bases lay in between. In germline, CDR1 is SGHTA, CDR2 FQGNSA. CDR3 DNA: TGTGCCAGCAGCCTTCTAGGACCGGAAGTGAAAGATACGCAGTATTTT. It translates to CASSLLGPEVKDTQYF. Full variable domain (remainder filled in from reference TRBV7-2 and TRBJ2-3): GAGVSQSPSNKVTEKGKDVELRCDPISGHTALYWYRQSLGQGLEFLIYFQGNSAPDKSGLPSDRFSAERTGGSVSTLTIQRTQQEDSAVYLCASSLLGPEVKDTQYFGPGTRLTVL.

The chain carries TRBV5-6 and TRBJ2-1, with a tentative D call TRBD1 (6 bases). CDR1 is SGHDT, CDR2 YYEEEE, per germline. V was clipped by 5 bases and J by 4 bases, with 16 bases between them. The CDR3 runs 15 residues. The CDR3, as DNA: TGTGCCAGCAGACCGATCGACAGGAAATACAATGAGCAGTTCTTC. Protein product: CASRPIDRKYNEQFF. The entire variable domain, with the rest obtained from reference TRBV5-6 and TRBJ2-1, is as follows: DAGVTQSPTHLIKTRGQQVTLRCSPKSGHDTVSWYQQALGQGPQFIFQYYEEEERQRGNFPDRFSGHQFPNYSSELNVNALLLGDSALYLCASRPIDRKYNEQFFGPGTRLTVL.

The sample holds one count of this clonotype. The chain recombines TRBV9 with TRBJ2-3; 8 positions match TRBD2. CDR1 SGDLS and CDR2 YYNGEE come from the germline V gene. This CDR3 spans 15 amino acids. Germline trimming cut 3 bases from V and 4 bases from J; bases unmatched to any gene: 7. The CDR3 nucleotides read TGTGCCAGCAGCGGTAGCGGGATCGCGGCAGATACGCAGTATTTT. Residues: CASSGSGIAADTQYF.

The chain uses TRBV2 and TRBJ1-2; no reliable D call. V lost 5 bases, J lost 12 bases, and 19 bases lay in between. The CDR3 consists of 13 residues. Germline CDR1 is SNHLY and CDR2 is FYNNEI. The CDR3 loop reads CASSQASGVSNTF. CDR3 nucleotides: TGTGCCAGCAGTCAGGCGTCCGGGGTATCTAACACCTTC. Based on the CDR3 plus reference TRBV2 and TRBJ1-2, the full variable domain is EPEVTQTPSHQVTQMGQEVILRCVPISNHLYFYWYRQILGQKVEFLVSFYNNEISEKSEIFDDQFSVERPDGSNFTLKIRSTKLEDSAMYFCASSQASGVSNTFGSGTRLTVV.

This chain connects TRBV20-1 to TRBJ2-5, with 10 bases fitting TRBD2. The CDR3 contains 16 residues. Trimming cost V 3 bases and J 4 bases; bases outside gene matches: 11. In germline, CDR1 is DFQATT, CDR2 SNEGSKA (reference sequence). The DNA of the CDR3 is TGCAGTGCTAGGAACCCCTGGACTAGCGGCGGAGAGACCCAGTACTTC. Its protein is CSARNPWTSGGETQYF.

To note about this clonotype: One end of the junction does not line up with germline, which may come from a read error. The chain combines TRBV12-3 or TRBV12-4 with TRBJ2-3, with TRBD2 matching 8 bases. This CDR3 is built from 15 residues. This CDR3 reads CASSLAGRFLDTQYF. As DNA, the CDR3 is TGTGCCAGCAGCTTAGCGGGACGGTTTTTAGATACGCAGTATTTT.

This clonotype turned up a few times. V and J are TRBV10-3 and TRBJ1-1; D might be TRBD1 (5 bases). Trimming removed 5 bases at V and 2 bases at J, with 12 bases between. In germline, CDR1 is ENHRY, CDR2 SYGVKD. The CDR3 runs 14 residues. CDR3 coding DNA: TGTGCCATCAGTAACCGGGACGCTAACACTGAAGCTTTCTTT. Amino acids: CAISNRDANTEAFF.

The chain couples TRBV4-1 to TRBJ2-7; 7 nucleotides agree with TRBD2. Germline-derived CDR1 and CDR2 are MGHRA and YSYEKL. The J segment lost 1 base and the V segment lost 1 base, leaving 10 bases of the junction unmatched. The CDR3 contains 17 residues. The CDR3 DNA sequence: TGCGCCAGCAGCCAAGTCCAAGGACTAGATTCATCCTACGAGCAGTACTTC. Amino acids: CASSQVQGLDSSYEQYF.

This clonotype was picked up a small number of times. This rearrangement joins TRBV5-4 to TRBJ1-3, with D possibly matching TRBD1 (5 bases). Germline CDR1 reads SGHNT; CDR2 reads YYREEE (reference sequence). This CDR3 has 15 amino acids. V dropped 5 bases and J dropped 0 bases, with 12 bases sitting between them. The CDR3 protein is CASRPGLNSGNTIYF. The CDR3, as DNA: TGTGCCAGCAGACCGGGACTGAACTCTGGAAACACCATATATTTT.